Sequencing of this T cell receptor (beta chain) was carried out in a study of cytomegalovirus exposure and HLA in healthy donors. Broader study findings: A missense DCLRE1C variant was associated with V- and J-gene trimming of TCR beta chains in a later analysis, and an independent cohort replicated the association. CMV serostatus was the only recorded immune exposure for donors. Later analysis showed TCR association rates varying by HLA locus, highest for DRB1 and lowest for HLA-C.

This clone was detected only a few times. Its antigen remains unknown. The CDR3 covers 14 residues. Germline CDR1 and CDR2: MNHEY and SMNVEV (reference sequence). The V gene lost 5 bases and the J gene lost 7 bases, with 17 bases spanning the gap. The PCR used 60 Vbeta and 13 Jbeta primers. Assay: immunoSEQ multiplex PCR; the TCRdb copy retains only in-frame clones and omits some. Of some 150,000 clones listed, around two thirds are singletons. The receptor's source is a man aged 35-49 years in good health and CMV-seronegative. The chain has TRBV27 and TRBJ2-5, with D possibly matching TRBD2 (6 bases). The sequenced sample consisted of PBMCs. Here the CDR3 DNA reads TGTGCCAGCAGTACACGGGACTCCTGGGGGACCCAGTACTTC. Translated: CASSTRDSWGTQYF.